The clone carrying this TCR beta chain appeared a few times. No antigen is known for it. The data belong to a study of shared clonotypes between healthy human individuals. At the level of the study: A donor's plate count was three for CD4 naive and three for CD4 memory; CD8 naive had two and CD8 memory one.

Study-level findings and limits: Of the naive CD4 clonotypes, around 4.9% were shared across a handful of donors.

In germline, CDR1 is SGHVS, CDR2 FNYEAQ. The V and J ends lost 5 bases and 5 bases respectively, with 12 bases between them. The CDR3 is 13 residues long. Method: immunoSEQ multiplex PCR; TCRdb's copy keeps in-frame clones and lacks some. This table has under 1,100,000 clones, around 78% appearing once. The TCR originated in a young man in good health. Some clones in this sample may be carry-over from other donors' samples. The sequencing sample was made of memory CD4+ T cells from PBMCs. Subset meaning: CD45RA-negative fraction. The chain carries TRBV7-6 and TRBJ1-1, with D tentatively TRBD1 (6 bases). The DNA for the CDR3 is TGTGCCAGCAGCCCGGGGACAAGGACTGAAGCTTTCTTT. This encodes CASSPGTRTEAFF.